These 18 T cell receptor beta chains were sequenced from one sample in a study of T cells in Graves' hyperthyroidism and ophthalmopathy. RNA transcripts yielded amplified TCR beta CDR3 regions. Researchers ran a first-round RT-PCR on the TCR CDR3 using the HTBI primer set. TCRdb re-derived calls from the multiplex PCR reads in MiXCR, one entry per CDR3 protein. This table has roughly 710,000 distinct CDR3 sequences, about 35% appearing once. Sequenced: blood. The receptors were gathered from a woman between 40 and 55 years old with Graves' hyperthyroidism.

A note on this clonotype: One end of the junction varies from germline; a read error may be responsible. V gene TRBV5-1 combines with J gene TRBJ2-2, with a tentative D call TRBD1 (5 bases). Per germline, CDR1 SGHRS and CDR2 YFSETQ. This CDR3 contains 12 residues. Written as DNA, the CDR3 is TGTGCCAGCACCCGACAGCCCGGGGAGCTGTTTTTT. Protein product: CASTRQPGELFF.

The chain joins TRBV19 to TRBJ2-2, with D hard to call. CDR1 is LNHDA and CDR2 is SQIVND in the germline V gene (reference sequence). The CDR3 sequence is 13 residues long. Trimming removed 2 bases from V and 5 bases from J, with 6 bases in between. This chain's CDR3 is CASSIWATGELFF. CDR3 sequence (DNA): TGTGCCAGTAGTATATGGGCTACCGGGGAGCTGTTTTTT.

This clonotype was recorded at least ten times. The chain joins TRBV7-9 to TRBJ2-7; the D gene is possibly TRBD2 (5 bases). The V and J ends lost 5 bases and 2 bases respectively, with 10 bases between them. Germline V gives CDR1 SEHNR, CDR2 FQNEAQ (reference sequence). The CDR3 spans 13 residues. The CDR3 nucleotides are TGTGCCAGCAGCCGGACGGAGGCCTACGAGCAGTACTTC. Residues: CASSRTEAYEQYF.

This clonotype came up once. The rearrangement uses TRBV10-3 and TRBJ1-1; D remains unclear. V lost 8 bases, J lost 2 bases, and 12 bases lay in between. This CDR3 spans 13 amino acids. Germline lookup yields CDR1 ENHRY and CDR2 SYGVKD. In DNA, the CDR3 is TGTGCCATCGAGGCCACGGGAAACACTGAAGCTTTCTTT. Translated: CAIEATGNTEAFF.

The table lists this clonotype with a few counts. This may be a read error, as it is one base from a much larger clone. V and J are TRBV9 and TRBJ1-1; D ambiguous. V lost 4 bases to trimming and J lost 11 bases, with 18 bases between them. Per the germline V gene, CDR1 is SGDLS and CDR2 is YYNGEE. The CDR3 contains 13 residues. Here the CDR3 reads CASSLEQSTVAFF. In DNA form, the CDR3 reads TGTGCCAGCAGCCTGGAACAGTCGACCGTCGCTTTCTTT.

The CDR3 protein is CASSRRAEMNTEAFF. The CDR3 DNA sequence: TGTGCCAGCTCCAGAAGGGCCGAAATGAACACTGAAGCTTTCTTT. This chain connects TRBV19 to TRBJ1-1; no clear D. Trimming removed 9 bases from V and 0 bases from J, with 17 bases in between. The CDR3 totals 15 residues. Per germline, CDR1 LNHDA and CDR2 SQIVND (reference sequence).

The V and J genes are TRBV12-3 or TRBV12-4 and TRBJ1-2; D not certain. The CDR3 runs to 15 residues. Trimming left V 7 bases short and J 0 bases short, with 15 bases between. The CDR3 coding sequence is TGTGCCAGCATCAGCGACCTGGGGACTAACTATGGCTACACCTTC. This translates into CASISDLGTNYGYTF.

This clonotype was seen at least ten times. The chain is built from TRBV19 and TRBJ1-2; D might be TRBD1 (6 bases). V lost 5 bases, J lost 0 bases, and 10 bases lay in between. The CDR3 sequence is 14 residues long. The germline V gene has CDR1 LNHDA and CDR2 SQIVND (reference sequence). The CDR3 DNA is TGTGCCAGTAGTGGGGACATCTCTAACTATGGCTACACCTTC. Residues: CASSGDISNYGYTF.

This clonotype occurred many times. This chain connects TRBV7-2 to TRBJ1-2; perhaps TRBD1 as D (6 bases). The CDR3 length is 15 residues. V was cut by 2 bases and J by 0 bases, with 10 bases left in between. CDR1 is SGHTA and CDR2 is FQGNSA in the germline V gene. In nucleotides, the CDR3 is TGTGCCAGCAGCTTAACTACAGGGTCTAACTATGGCTACACCTTC. Translated: CASSLTTGSNYGYTF.

The chain uses TRBV6-2 or TRBV6-3 and TRBJ2-1; TRBD1 or TRBD2 may be the D gene (7 bases each). Germline CDR1 is MNHEY and CDR2 is SVGEGT. The length of the CDR3 is 16 residues. Trimming left V 6 bases short and J 13 bases short, with 28 bases between. The CDR3 region has the DNA TGTGCCAGCAGATACGATAGCGGGTCCAGGGGGGGTGAACAGTTCTTC. It yields the protein CASRYDSGSRGGEQFF.

The rearrangement links TRBV3-1 to TRBJ1-1, with TRBD1 as a possible D gene (6 bases). Trimming took off 1 base at V and 6 bases at J, with 15 bases between the two ends. CDR1 LGHDT and CDR2 YNNKEL come from the germline V gene (reference sequence). The CDR3 totals 15 residues. Written as DNA, the CDR3 is TGTGCCAGCAGCCAAGTAGGGACACCTTTAGCTGAAGCTTTCTTT. As protein: CASSQVGTPLAEAFF.

A remark on this clonotype: One end of the junction does not line up with germline, which may come from a read error. The chain is built from TRBV20-1 and TRBJ2-7; 9 nucleotides agree with TRBD1. From germline, CDR1 is DFQATT and CDR2 SNEGSKA (reference sequence). The CDR3 runs to 11 residues. The CDR3 protein is CSAGQGNEQHF. CDR3 nucleotides: TGCAGTGCTGGACAGGGGAACGAGCAGCACTTC.

On this clonotype: The germline gene is not matched at one end of the junction; a read error may be the cause. The chain joins TRBV5-1 to TRBJ2-2; 12 bases line up with TRBD2. The CDR3 loop spans 16 amino acids. From germline, CDR1 is SGHRS and CDR2 YFSETQ. The CDR3 loop is CAGSFGLAGSTGELFF. The CDR3 nucleotides are TGTGCCGGCAGCTTTGGACTAGCGGGGTCCACCGGGGAGCTGTTTTTT.

J is TRBJ2-7 and V is TRBV20-1, with TRBD1 matching over 9 bases. Unmatched junction bases numbered 7, after V lost 4 bases and J lost 3 bases. This CDR3 contains 14 residues. Germline assignment: CDR1 DFQATT and CDR2 SNEGSKA (reference sequence). CDR3 bases: TGCAGTGCTATTCCGGACAGGGGCCTCTACGAGCAGTACTTC. Its protein product is CSAIPDRGLYEQYF.

The rearrangement links TRBV19 to TRBJ2-7; 7 bases are a match to TRBD2. V was clipped by 1 base and J by 3 bases; unmatched bases: 6. Germline-derived CDR1 and CDR2 are LNHDA and SQIVND (reference sequence). CDR3 length equals 15 residues. In DNA, the CDR3 is TGTGCCAGTAGTATAGGAGCGGGGATATTCTACGAGCAGTACTTC. It is translated as CASSIGAGIFYEQYF.

This rearrangement joins TRBV4-1 to TRBJ2-7; 10 bases are a match to TRBD2. This CDR3 region has 15 residues. The germline gives CDR1 MGHRA, CDR2 YSYEKL. With 1 base clipped from V and 4 bases from J, the junction kept 4 bases outside the gene matches. CDR3 DNA sequence: TGCGCCAGCAGCCAAGCTAGCGGGAGCCAGTACGAGCAGTACTTC. Its translation: CASSQASGSQYEQYF.

This sequence joins TRBV25-1 and TRBJ2-2, with TRBD2 identical over 9 bases. Germline-derived CDR1 and CDR2 are MGHDK and SYGVNS. The CDR3 is 18 residues long. Trimming cost V 0 bases and J 4 bases; bases outside gene matches: 9. The CDR3 DNA reads as TGTGCCAGCAGTGAATATATAGCTAGCGGGGTCGGCACCGGGGAGCTGTTTTTT. This sequence encodes CASSEYIASGVGTGELFF. Combining the CDR3 with reference TRBV25-1 and TRBJ2-2 gives the whole variable domain EADIYQTPRYLVIGTGKKITLECSQTMGHDKMYWYQQDPGMELHLIHYSYGVNSTEKGDLSSESTVSRIRTEHFPLTLESARPSHTSQYLCASSEYIASGVGTGELFFGEGSRLTVL.

This clonotype has only a few counts. The rearrangement links TRBV6-1 to TRBJ1-5, with 7 bases aligning to TRBD1. The CDR3 spans 17 residues. Germline V gene data show CDR1 as MNHNS and CDR2 as SASEGT. V lost 5 bases and J lost 3; bases outside the gene matches: 13. The CDR3, as DNA: TGTGCCAGCAGTTACTCGATCAGGGGACAGATCAATCAGCCCCAGCATTTT. The encoded protein is CASSYSIRGQINQPQHF.